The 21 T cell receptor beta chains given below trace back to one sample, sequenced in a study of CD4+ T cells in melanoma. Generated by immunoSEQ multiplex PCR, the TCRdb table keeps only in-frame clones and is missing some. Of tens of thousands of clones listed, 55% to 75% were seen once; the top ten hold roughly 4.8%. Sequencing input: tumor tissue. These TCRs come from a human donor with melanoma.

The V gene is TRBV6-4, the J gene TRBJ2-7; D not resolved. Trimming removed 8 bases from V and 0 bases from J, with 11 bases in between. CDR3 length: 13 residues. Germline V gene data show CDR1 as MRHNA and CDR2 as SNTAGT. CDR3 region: CASLGRSSYEQYF. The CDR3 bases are TGTGCCAGCCTAGGACGGAGCTCCTACGAGCAGTACTTC.

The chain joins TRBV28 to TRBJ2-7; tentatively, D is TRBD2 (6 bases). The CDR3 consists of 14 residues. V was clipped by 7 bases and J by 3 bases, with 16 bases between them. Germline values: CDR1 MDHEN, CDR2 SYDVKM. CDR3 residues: CASTTGTVGYEQYF. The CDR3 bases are TGTGCCAGCACAACCGGGACTGTGGGCTACGAGCAGTACTTC. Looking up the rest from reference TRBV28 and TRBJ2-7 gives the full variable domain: DVKVTQSSRYLVKRTGEKVFLECVQDMDHENMFWYRQDPGLGLRLIYFSYDVKMKEKGDIPEGYSVSREKKERFSLILESASTNQTSMYLCASTTGTVGYEQYFGPGTRLTVT.

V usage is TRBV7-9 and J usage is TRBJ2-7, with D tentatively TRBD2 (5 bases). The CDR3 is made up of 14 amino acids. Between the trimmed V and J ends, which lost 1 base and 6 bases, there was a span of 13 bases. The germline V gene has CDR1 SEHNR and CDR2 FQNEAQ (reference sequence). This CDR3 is CASSLVGRSGEQYF. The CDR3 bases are TGTGCCAGCAGCTTAGTGGGCAGGAGCGGCGAGCAGTACTTC.

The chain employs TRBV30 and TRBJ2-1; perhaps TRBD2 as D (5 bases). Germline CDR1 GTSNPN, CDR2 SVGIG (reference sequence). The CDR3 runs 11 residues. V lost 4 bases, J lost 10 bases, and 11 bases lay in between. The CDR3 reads CAWTGVGEQFF. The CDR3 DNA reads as TGTGCCTGGACCGGGGTCGGGGAGCAGTTCTTC.

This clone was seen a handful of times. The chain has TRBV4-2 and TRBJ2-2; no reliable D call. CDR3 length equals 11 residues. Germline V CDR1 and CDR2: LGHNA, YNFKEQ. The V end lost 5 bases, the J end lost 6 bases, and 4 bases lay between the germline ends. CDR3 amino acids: CASSFPGELFF. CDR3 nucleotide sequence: TGTGCCAGCAGCTTTCCCGGGGAGCTGTTTTTT.

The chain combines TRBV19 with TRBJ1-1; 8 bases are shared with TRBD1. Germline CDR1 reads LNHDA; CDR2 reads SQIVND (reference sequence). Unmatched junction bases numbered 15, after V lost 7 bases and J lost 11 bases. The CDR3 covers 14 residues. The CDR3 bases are TGTGCCAGTATTGGGGGGGGTACAGGGGGGAATGCTTTCTTT. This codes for CASIGGGTGGNAFF. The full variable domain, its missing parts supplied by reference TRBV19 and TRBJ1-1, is DGGITQSPKYLFRKEGQNVTLSCEQNLNHDAMYWYRQDPGQGLRLIYYSQIVNDFQKGDIAEGYSVSREKKESFPLTVTSAQKNPTAFYLCASIGGGTGGNAFFGQGTRLTVV.

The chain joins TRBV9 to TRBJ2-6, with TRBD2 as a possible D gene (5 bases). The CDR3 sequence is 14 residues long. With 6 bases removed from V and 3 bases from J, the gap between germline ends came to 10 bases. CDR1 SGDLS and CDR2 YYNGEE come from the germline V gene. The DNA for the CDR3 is TGTGCCAGCACCCCCGGGATTGGGGCCAACGTCCTGACTTTC. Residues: CASTPGIGANVLTF.

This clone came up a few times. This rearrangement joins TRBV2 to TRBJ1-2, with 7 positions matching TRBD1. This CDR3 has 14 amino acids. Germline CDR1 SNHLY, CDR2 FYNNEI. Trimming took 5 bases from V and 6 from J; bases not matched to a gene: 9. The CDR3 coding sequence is TGTGCCAGCAGTTATACCGGGACAGTGAATGGCTACACCTTC. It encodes CASSYTGTVNGYTF.

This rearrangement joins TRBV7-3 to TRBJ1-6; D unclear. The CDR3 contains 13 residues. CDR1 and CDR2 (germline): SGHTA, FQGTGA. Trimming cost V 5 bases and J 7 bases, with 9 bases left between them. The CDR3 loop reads CASSADLNSPLHF. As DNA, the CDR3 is TGTGCCAGCAGCGCTGACCTCAATTCACCCCTCCACTTT.

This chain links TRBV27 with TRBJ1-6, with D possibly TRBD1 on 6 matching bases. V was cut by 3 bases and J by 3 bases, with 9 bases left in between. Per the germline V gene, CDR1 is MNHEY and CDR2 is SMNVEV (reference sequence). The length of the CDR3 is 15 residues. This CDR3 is CASSFLQGYNSPLHF. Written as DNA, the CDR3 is TGTGCCAGCAGTTTCTTACAGGGCTATAATTCACCCCTCCACTTT.

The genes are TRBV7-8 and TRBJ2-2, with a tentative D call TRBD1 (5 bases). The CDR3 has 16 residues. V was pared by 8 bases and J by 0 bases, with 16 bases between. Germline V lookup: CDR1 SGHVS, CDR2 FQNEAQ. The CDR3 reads CASAGAGHANTGELFF. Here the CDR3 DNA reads TGTGCCAGCGCCGGAGCAGGGCATGCGAACACCGGGGAGCTGTTTTTT.

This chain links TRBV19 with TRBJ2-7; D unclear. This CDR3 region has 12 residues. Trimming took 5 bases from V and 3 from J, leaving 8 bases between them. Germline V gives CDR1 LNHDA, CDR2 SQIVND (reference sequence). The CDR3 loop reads CASSGNFYEQYF. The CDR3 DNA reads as TGTGCCAGTAGTGGCAATTTCTACGAGCAGTACTTC. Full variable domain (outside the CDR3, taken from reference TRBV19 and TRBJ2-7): DGGITQSPKYLFRKEGQNVTLSCEQNLNHDAMYWYRQDPGQGLRLIYYSQIVNDFQKGDIAEGYSVSREKKESFPLTVTSAQKNPTAFYLCASSGNFYEQYFGPGTRLTVT.

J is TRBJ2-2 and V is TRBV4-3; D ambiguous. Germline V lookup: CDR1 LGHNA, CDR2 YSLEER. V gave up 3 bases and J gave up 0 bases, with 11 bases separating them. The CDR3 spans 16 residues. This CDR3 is CASSHKSVTNTGELFF. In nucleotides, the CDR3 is TGCGCCAGCAGCCATAAGAGTGTAACGAACACCGGGGAGCTGTTTTTT.

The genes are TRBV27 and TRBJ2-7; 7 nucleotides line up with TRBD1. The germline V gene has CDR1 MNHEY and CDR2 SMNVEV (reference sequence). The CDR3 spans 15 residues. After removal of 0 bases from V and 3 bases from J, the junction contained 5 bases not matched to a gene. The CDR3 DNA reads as TGTGCCAGCAGTTTATCCCCCGGACAGGTCTACGAGCAGTACTTC. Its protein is CASSLSPGQVYEQYF.

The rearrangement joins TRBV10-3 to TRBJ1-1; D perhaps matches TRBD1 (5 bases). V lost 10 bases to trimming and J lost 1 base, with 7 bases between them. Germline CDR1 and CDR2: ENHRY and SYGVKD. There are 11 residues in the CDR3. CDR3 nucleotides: TGTGCCAGTCAGGGGAACACTGAAGCTTTCTTT. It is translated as CASQGNTEAFF.

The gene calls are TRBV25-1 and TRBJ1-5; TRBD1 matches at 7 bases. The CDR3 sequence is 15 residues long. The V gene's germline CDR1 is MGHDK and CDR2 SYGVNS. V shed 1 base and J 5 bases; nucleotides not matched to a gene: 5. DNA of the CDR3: TGTGCCAGCAGTGAATGGGATACAGGGGATCAGCCCCAGCATTTT. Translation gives CASSEWDTGDQPQHF.

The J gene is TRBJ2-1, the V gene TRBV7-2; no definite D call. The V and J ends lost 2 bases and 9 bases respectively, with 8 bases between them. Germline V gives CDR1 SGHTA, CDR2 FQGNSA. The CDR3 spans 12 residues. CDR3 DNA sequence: TGTGCCAGCAGCTTATTCAGTACTGAGCAGTTCTTC. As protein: CASSLFSTEQFF.

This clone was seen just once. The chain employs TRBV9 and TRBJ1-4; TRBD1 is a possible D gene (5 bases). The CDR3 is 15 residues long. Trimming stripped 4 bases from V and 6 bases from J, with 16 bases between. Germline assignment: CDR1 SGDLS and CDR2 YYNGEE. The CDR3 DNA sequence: TGTGCCAGCAGCACGACCGGGACCCTGTATGAAAAACTGTTTTTT. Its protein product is CASSTTGTLYEKLFF.

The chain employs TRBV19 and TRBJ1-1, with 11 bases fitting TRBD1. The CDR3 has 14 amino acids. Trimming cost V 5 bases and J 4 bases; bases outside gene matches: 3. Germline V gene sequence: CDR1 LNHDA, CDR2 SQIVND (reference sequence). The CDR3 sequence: CASSGQGAATEAFF. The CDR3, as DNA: TGTGCCAGTAGTGGACAGGGGGCAGCCACTGAAGCTTTCTTT.

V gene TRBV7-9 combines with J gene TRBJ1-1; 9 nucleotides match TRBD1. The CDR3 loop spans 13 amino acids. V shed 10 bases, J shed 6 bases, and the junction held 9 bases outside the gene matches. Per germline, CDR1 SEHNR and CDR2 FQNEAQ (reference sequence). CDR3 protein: CATQTGGRAEAFF. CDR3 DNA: TGTGCCACTCAGACAGGGGGTCGGGCTGAAGCTTTCTTT.

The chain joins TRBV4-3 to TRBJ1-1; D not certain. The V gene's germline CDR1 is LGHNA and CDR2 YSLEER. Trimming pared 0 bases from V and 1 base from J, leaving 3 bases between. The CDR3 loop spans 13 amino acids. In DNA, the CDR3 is TGCGCCAGCAGCCAAGATAGGAACACTGAAGCTTTCTTT. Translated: CASSQDRNTEAFF.